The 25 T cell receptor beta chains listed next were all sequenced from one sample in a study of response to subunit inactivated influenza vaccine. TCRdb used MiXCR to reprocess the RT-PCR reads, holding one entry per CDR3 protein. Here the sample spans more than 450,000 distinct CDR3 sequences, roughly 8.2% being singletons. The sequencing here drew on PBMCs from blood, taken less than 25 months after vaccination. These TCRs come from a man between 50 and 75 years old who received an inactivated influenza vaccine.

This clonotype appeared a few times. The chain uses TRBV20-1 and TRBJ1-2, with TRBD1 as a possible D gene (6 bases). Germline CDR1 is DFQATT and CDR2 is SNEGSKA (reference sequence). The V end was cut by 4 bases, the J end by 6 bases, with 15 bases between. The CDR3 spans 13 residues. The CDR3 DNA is TGCAGTGCTATTGAGCGGGGGCTAGATGGCTACACCTTC. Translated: CSAIERGLDGYTF.

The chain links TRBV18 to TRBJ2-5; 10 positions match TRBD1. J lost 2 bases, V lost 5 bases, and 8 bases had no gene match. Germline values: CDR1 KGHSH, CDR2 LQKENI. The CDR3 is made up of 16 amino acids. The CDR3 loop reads CASSKRRDRGQETQYF. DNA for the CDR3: TGTGCCAGCTCAAAACGCCGGGACAGGGGTCAAGAGACCCAGTACTTC.

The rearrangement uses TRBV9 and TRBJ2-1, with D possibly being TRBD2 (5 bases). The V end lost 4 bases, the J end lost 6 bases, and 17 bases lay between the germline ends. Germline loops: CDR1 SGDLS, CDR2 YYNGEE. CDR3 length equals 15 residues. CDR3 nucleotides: TGTGCCAGCAGCCCCCCGGGATCACTGTTCAATGAGCAGTTCTTC. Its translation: CASSPPGSLFNEQFF.

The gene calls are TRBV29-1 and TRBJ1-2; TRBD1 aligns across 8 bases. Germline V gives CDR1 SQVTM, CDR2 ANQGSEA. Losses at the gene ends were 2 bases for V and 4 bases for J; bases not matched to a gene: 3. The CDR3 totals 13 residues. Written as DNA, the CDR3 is TGCAGCGTTGAACGACAGGGGCTCTATGGCTACACCTTC. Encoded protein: CSVERQGLYGYTF.

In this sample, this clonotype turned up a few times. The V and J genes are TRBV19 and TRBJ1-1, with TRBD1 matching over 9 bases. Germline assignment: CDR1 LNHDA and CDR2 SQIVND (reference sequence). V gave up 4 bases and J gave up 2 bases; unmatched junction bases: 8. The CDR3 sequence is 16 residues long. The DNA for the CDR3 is TGTGCCAGTAGTACTCGCCCGGGACAGGGAAACACTGAAGCTTTCTTT. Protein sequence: CASSTRPGQGNTEAFF.

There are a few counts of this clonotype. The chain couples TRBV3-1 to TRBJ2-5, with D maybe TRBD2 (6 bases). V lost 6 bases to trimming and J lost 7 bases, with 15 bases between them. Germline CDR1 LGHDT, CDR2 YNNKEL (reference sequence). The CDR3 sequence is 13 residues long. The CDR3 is CASRLDRRGTQYF. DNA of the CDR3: TGTGCCAGCAGACTAGACCGGCGGGGGACCCAGTACTTC.

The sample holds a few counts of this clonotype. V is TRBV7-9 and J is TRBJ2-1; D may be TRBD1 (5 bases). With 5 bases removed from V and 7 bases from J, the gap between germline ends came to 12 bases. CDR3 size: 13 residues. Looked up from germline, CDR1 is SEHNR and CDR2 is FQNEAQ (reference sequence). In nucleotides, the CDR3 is TGTGCCAGCAGCCCCGGACACGTAAATGAGCAGTTCTTC. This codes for CASSPGHVNEQFF.

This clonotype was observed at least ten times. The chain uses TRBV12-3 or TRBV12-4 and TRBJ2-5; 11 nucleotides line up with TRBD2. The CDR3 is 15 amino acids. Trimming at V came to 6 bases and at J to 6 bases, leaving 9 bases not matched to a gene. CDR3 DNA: TGTGCCAGCAGCAAGGGGACTAGCGGCCAGAAGACCCAGTACTTC. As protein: CASSKGTSGQKTQYF.

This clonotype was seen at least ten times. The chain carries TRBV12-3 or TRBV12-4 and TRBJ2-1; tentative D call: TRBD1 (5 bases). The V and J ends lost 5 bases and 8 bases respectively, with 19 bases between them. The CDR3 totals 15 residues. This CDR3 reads CASSGTGDVNDEQFF. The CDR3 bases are TGTGCCAGCAGTGGAACAGGTGACGTTAACGATGAGCAGTTCTTC.

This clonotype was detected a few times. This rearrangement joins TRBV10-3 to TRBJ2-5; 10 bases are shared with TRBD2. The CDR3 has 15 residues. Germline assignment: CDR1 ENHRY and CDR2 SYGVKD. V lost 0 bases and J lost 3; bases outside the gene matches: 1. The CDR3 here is CAISESLAGEETQYF. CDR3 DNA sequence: TGTGCCATCAGTGAGTCGCTAGCGGGGGAAGAGACCCAGTACTTC.

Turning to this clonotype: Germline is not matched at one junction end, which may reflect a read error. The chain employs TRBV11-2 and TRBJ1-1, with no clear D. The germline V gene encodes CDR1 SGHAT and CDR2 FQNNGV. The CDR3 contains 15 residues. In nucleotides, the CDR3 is TGTGCCAGCAGCTTAATGGTTCAGATGAAAACTGAAGCTTTCTTT. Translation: CASSLMVQMKTEAFF.

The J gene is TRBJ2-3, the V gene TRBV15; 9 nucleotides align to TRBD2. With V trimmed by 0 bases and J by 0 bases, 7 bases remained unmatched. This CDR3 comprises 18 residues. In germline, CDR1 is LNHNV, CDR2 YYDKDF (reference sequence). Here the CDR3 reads CATSRDRASGTSTDTQYF. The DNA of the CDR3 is TGTGCCACCAGCAGAGATCGGGCTAGCGGGACTAGCACAGATACGCAGTATTTT.

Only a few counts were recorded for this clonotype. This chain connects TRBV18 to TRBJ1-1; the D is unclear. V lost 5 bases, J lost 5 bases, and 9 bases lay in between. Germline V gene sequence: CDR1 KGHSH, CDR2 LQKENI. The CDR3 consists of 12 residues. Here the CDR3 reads CASSEFRTEAFF. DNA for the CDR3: TGTGCCAGCTCAGAGTTTCGGACTGAAGCTTTCTTT.

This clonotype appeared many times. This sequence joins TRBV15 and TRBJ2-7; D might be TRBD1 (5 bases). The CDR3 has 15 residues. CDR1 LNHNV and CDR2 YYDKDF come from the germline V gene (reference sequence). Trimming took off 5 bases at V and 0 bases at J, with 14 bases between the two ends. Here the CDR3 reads CATSLDGRGSYEQYF. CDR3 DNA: TGTGCCACCAGCCTCGATGGAAGGGGCTCCTACGAGCAGTACTTC.

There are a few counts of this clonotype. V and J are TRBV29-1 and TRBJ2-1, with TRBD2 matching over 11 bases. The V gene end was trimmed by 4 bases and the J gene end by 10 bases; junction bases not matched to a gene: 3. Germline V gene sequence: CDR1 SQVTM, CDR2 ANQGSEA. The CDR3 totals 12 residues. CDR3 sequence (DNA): TGCAGCGTTGTGGCTAGCGGGAGGGAGCAGTTCTTC. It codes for CSVVASGREQFF.

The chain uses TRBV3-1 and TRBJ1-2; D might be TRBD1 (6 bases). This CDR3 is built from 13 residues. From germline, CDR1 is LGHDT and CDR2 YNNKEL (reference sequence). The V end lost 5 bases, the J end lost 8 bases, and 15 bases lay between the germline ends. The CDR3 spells CASSNRQVDGYTF. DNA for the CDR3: TGTGCCAGCAGCAACAGACAGGTGGACGGCTACACCTTC.

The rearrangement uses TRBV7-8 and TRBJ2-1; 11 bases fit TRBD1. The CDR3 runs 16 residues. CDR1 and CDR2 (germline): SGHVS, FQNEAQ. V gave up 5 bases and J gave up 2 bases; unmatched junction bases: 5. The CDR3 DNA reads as TGTGCCAGCAGCCAACCGGGACAGGGGGCCTACAATGAGCAGTTCTTC. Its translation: CASSQPGQGAYNEQFF.

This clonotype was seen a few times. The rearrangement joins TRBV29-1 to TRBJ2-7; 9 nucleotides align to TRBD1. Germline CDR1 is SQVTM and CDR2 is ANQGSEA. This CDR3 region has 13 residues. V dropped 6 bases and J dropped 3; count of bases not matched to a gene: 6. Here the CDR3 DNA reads TGCAGCGTCTCCGGGGACAGGGACTACGAGCAGTACTTC. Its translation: CSVSGDRDYEQYF.

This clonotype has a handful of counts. In DNA, the CDR3 is TGCGCCAGCAGCCCCATTGTCGCGACCTCCTACGAGCAGTACTTC. It encodes CASSPIVATSYEQYF. V usage is TRBV5-1 and J usage is TRBJ2-7; D unclear. The CDR3 is 15 amino acids. V was pared by 4 bases and J by 0 bases, with 14 bases between. The germline V gene encodes CDR1 SGHRS and CDR2 YFSETQ.

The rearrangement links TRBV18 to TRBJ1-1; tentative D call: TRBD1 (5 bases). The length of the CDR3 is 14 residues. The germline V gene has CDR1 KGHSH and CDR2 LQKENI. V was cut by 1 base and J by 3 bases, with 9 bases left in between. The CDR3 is CASSPLSRDTEAFF. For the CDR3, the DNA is TGTGCCAGCTCACCACTTAGCAGGGACACTGAAGCTTTCTTT.

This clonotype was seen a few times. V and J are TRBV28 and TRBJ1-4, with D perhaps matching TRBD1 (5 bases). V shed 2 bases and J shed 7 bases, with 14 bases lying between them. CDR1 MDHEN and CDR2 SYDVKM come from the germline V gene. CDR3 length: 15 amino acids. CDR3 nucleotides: TGTGCCAGCAGTTTAGGGTCCGGGGGGACTGAAAAACTGTTTTTT. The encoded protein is CASSLGSGGTEKLFF.

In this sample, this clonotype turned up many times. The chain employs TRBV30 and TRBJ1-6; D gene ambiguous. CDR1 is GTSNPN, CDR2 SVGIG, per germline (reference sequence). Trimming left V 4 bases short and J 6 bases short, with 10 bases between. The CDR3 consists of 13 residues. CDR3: CAWNRDPNSPLHF. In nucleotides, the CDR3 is TGTGCCTGGAACCGGGATCCTAATTCACCCCTCCACTTT.

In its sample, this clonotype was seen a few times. The CDR3 region has the DNA TGTGCCAGCAGCTTAGAAGGGGCCCCGAGCCGTGAGCAGTTCTTC. This codes for CASSLEGAPSREQFF. This rearrangement joins TRBV7-9 to TRBJ2-1, with D tentatively TRBD1 (5 bases). V gave up 1 base and J gave up 9 bases, with 16 bases separating them. Germline V gene data show CDR1 as SEHNR and CDR2 as FQNEAQ (reference sequence). The CDR3 length is 15 residues.

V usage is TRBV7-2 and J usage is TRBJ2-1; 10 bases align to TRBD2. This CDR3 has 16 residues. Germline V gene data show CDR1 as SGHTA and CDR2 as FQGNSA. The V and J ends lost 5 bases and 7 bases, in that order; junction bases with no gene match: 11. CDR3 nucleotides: TGTGCCAGCAGCACAGGACTAAGCGGGGGGGCTAATGAGCAGTTCTTC. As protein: CASSTGLSGGANEQFF.

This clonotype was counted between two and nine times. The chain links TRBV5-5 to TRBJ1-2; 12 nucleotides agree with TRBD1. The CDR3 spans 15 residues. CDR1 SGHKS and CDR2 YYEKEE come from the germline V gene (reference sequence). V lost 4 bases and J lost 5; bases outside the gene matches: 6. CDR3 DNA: TGTGCCAGCAGCAGGGGGACAGGGGGCTTTTATGGCTACACCTTC. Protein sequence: CASSRGTGGFYGYTF.